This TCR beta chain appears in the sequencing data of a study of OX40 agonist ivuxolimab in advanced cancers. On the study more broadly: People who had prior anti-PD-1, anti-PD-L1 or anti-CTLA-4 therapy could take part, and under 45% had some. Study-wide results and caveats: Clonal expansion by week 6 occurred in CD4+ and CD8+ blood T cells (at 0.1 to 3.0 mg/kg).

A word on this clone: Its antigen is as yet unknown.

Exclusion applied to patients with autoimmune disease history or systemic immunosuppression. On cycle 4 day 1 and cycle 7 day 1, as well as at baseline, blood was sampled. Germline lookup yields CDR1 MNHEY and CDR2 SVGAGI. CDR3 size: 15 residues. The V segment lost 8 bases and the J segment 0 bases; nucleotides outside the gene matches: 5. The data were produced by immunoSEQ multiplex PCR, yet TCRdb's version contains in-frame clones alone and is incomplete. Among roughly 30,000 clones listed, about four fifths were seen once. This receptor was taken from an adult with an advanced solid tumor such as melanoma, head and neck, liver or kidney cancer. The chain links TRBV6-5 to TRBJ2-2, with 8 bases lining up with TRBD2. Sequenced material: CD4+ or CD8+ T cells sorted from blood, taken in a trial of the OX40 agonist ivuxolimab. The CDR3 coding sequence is TGTGCCAGCTACCTTAGCGGGACGAACACCGGGGAGCTGTTTTTT. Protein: CASYLSGTNTGELFF.